This T cell receptor (beta chain) originates from a study of blood T cell repertoires in COVID-19. The wider study: The analysed material was cDNA or gDNA that came from T cells, B-cell-depleted T cells, or PBMCs.

The table came from immunoSEQ multiplex PCR; TCRdb's copy has only in-frame clones and leaves some out. This table holds about 390,000 clones, about 89% found once. The CDR3 length is 13 residues. The V gene's germline CDR1 is LGHNT and CDR2 FRNRAP. The trim removed 2 bases at V and 4 bases at J, leaving 0 bases unmatched. This TCR derives from a woman aged 60-75 years with COVID-19, enrolled during active disease. The J gene is TRBJ2-3, the V gene TRBV12-5; TRBD1 matches at 7 bases. Sequenced material: peripheral blood. The chain's CDR3 is CASGLTGADTQYF. DNA for the CDR3: TGTGCTAGTGGTTTGACAGGGGCAGATACGCAGTATTTT.